Listed below are T cell receptor beta chains from one sample, sequenced in a study of blood T cell repertoires in COVID-19. TCRdb keeps only in-frame clones here, not all; method: immunoSEQ multiplex PCR. The sample holds 290,000 or so clones, 85% to 90% seen once. The sequenced sample was peripheral blood. All receptors come from a man in his 70s with acute or convalescent COVID-19. The CDR3 runs from the conserved cysteine through the conserved F or W. The order of the fields is V gene, J gene, D gene, CDR3 protein. A D gene is named only where the DNA matches it firmly.

TRBV2,TRBJ2-3,TRBD2,CASQASGRTDTQYF
TRBV28,TRBJ2-3,TRBD2,CASSFLAGGLSDTQYF
TRBV5-6,TRBJ2-3,TRBD1,CASSLGTGVDTQYF
TRBV9,TRBJ2-7,TRBD1,CASSSSTGTGGVEQYF
TRBV28,TRBJ2-3,TRBD2,CASTTSDRRTDTQYF
TRBV4-2,TRBJ2-3,.,CASSQQTRGTQYF
TRBV6-6,TRBJ1-2,.,CASSFNQGSYGYTF
TRBV7-6,TRBJ1-5,.,CASSSTGNSNQPQHF
TRBV7-9,TRBJ1-4,.,CASSLTAGNQNEKLFF
TRBV19,TRBJ2-2,TRBD1,CATAGTGITGELFF
TRBV9,TRBJ1-1,.,CASSALRGPAAEAFF
TRBV21-1,TRBJ1-3,.,CAGARESARSGNTIYF